Listed here are 26 T cell receptor beta chains from one sample, sequenced in a study of vaccination and CD4 T cells after COVID-19. TCRdb itself ran the PCR reads through MiXCR, one entry per CDR3 protein. Of about 21,000 distinct CDR3 sequences listed, more than 45% are singletons. The input for sequencing was CD4+ T cells from blood, taken before SARS-CoV-2 vaccination. The receptor source for this set is a human donor who had recovered from COVID-19.

V is TRBV7-3 and J is TRBJ1-1, with 7 bases aligning to TRBD1. CDR1 is SGHTA, CDR2 FQGTGA, per germline. The CDR3 consists of 17 residues. The trim removed 1 base at V and 1 base at J, leaving 9 bases unmatched. The CDR3, as DNA: TGTGCCAGCAGCTTAAATGCCCGACAGGGATCGAACACTGAAGCTTTCTTT. It yields the protein CASSLNARQGSNTEAFF.

The chain carries TRBV7-3 and TRBJ1-1, with 9 bases lining up with TRBD1. The CDR3 is made up of 18 amino acids. In germline, CDR1 is SGHTA, CDR2 FQGTGA. J lost 4 bases, V lost 1 base, and 13 bases had no gene match. The CDR3 reads CASSLRGRGTGKGTEAFF. CDR3 nucleotides: TGTGCCAGCAGCTTAAGAGGGAGGGGGACAGGGAAGGGCACTGAAGCTTTCTTT.

The V call is TRBV7-9, the J call TRBJ1-1; 7 nucleotides align to TRBD1. Germline CDR1 is SEHNR and CDR2 is FQNEAQ (reference sequence). The CDR3 has 13 amino acids. The junction had 2 bases not matched to a gene; V was cut back by 1 base and J by 6 bases. The CDR3 region is CASSLEGAPEAFF. CDR3 coding DNA: TGTGCCAGCAGCTTAGAGGGGGCCCCTGAAGCTTTCTTT.

The chain combines TRBV6-1 with TRBJ2-7; D possibly corresponds to TRBD1 (6 bases). The CDR3 covers 14 residues. Germline V lookup: CDR1 MNHNS, CDR2 SASEGT. V lost 7 bases, J lost 0 bases, and 13 bases lay in between. The CDR3 coding sequence is TGTGCCAGCAAAAACAGGGTCGGCTCCTACGAGCAGTACTTC. Protein: CASKNRVGSYEQYF.

The table lists this clonotype with a count of one. V and J are TRBV4-3 and TRBJ1-6; no firm D call. Germline CDR1 LGHNA, CDR2 YSLEER. This CDR3 comprises 13 residues. Between the trimmed V and J ends, which lost 1 base and 8 bases, there was a span of 6 bases. CDR3 loop: CASSQVPYSPLHF. DNA for the CDR3: TGCGCCAGCAGCCAAGTACCCTATTCACCCCTCCACTTT.

The chain recombines TRBV20-1 with TRBJ1-6; no clear D gene. V lost 6 bases and J lost 1, with 13 bases in between. The CDR3 is 15 residues long. Germline CDR1 is DFQATT and CDR2 is SNEGSKA (reference sequence). The CDR3 DNA sequence: TGCAGTGCGCCAGACGGCAATTCCTATAATTCACCCCTCCACTTT. It specifies CSAPDGNSYNSPLHF.

V usage is TRBV20-1 and J usage is TRBJ1-1; D unclear. Germline V gives CDR1 DFQATT, CDR2 SNEGSKA (reference sequence). The CDR3 totals 15 residues. V lost 5 bases to trimming and J lost 0 bases, with 16 bases between them. CDR3 nucleotides: TGCAGTGCTGGAGGATCACAGCGAATGAACACTGAAGCTTTCTTT. Its translation: CSAGGSQRMNTEAFF.

This clonotype was seen a few times. The chain links TRBV6-5 to TRBJ1-2; TRBD1 agrees at 11 bases. The CDR3 runs 17 residues. The germline V gene encodes CDR1 MNHEY and CDR2 SVGAGI. The trim removed 4 bases at V and 2 bases at J, leaving 9 bases unmatched. The CDR3 nucleotides are TGTGCCAGCAGTTCGGACAGGTGGACAGGGGGCAACTATGGCTACACCTTC. Protein sequence: CASSSDRWTGGNYGYTF.

The chain joins TRBV15 to TRBJ2-5; 8 nucleotides align to TRBD2. The CDR3 runs 16 residues. The V segment lost 0 bases and the J segment 5 bases; nucleotides outside the gene matches: 8. Looked up from germline, CDR1 is LNHNV and CDR2 is YYDKDF (reference sequence). The chain's CDR3 is CATSRDDGRARETQYF. The CDR3 DNA reads TGTGCCACCAGCAGAGATGACGGGAGGGCCCGGGAGACCCAGTACTTC.

This chain connects TRBV28 to TRBJ2-4; D might be TRBD1 (6 bases). The CDR3 runs to 16 residues. Germline CDR1 and CDR2: MDHEN and SYDVKM. The germline V and J ends were trimmed by 7 bases and 3 bases, with 19 bases remaining between them. The CDR3 here is CASNEQGFKVKNIQYF. DNA of the CDR3: TGTGCCAGCAATGAACAGGGATTTAAAGTCAAAAACATTCAGTACTTC.

The table lists this clonotype with a count of one. This chain joins TRBV4-3 and TRBJ2-5; maybe TRBD2 (6 bases). The CDR3 totals 17 residues. Germline assignment: CDR1 LGHNA and CDR2 YSLEER. The V end lost 5 bases, the J end lost 4 bases, and 23 bases lay between the germline ends. The CDR3 sequence: CASSDAWAGRFAETQYF. The CDR3 DNA reads as TGCGCCAGCAGCGACGCGTGGGCAGGGAGGTTCGCAGAGACCCAGTACTTC.

The V gene is TRBV6-2 or TRBV6-3, the J gene TRBJ2-2, with TRBD2 matching over 11 bases. Looked up from germline, CDR1 is MNHEY and CDR2 is SVGEGT. The V gene end was trimmed by 5 bases and the J gene end by 2 bases; junction bases not matched to a gene: 10. This CDR3 is built from 18 residues. The CDR3 region has the DNA TGTGCCAGCAGTCCCCCTCGACTAGCGGGGATAAACACCGGGGAGCTGTTTTTT. Its translation is CASSPPRLAGINTGELFF.

This clonotype has only a few counts. The chain couples TRBV27 to TRBJ2-3, with D unclear. This CDR3 has 13 amino acids. CDR1 is MNHEY and CDR2 is SMNVEV in the germline V gene (reference sequence). V lost 2 bases to trimming and J lost 7 bases, with 10 bases between them. The chain's CDR3 is CASSLLDRNTQYF. The DNA for the CDR3 is TGTGCCAGCAGTTTACTAGATCGAAATACGCAGTATTTT.

In its sample, this clonotype was seen once. The genes are TRBV7-8 and TRBJ2-1, with 7 bases that match TRBD2. The CDR3 consists of 18 residues. Germline V gives CDR1 SGHVS, CDR2 FQNEAQ. V shed 6 bases and J 6 bases; nucleotides not matched to a gene: 20. CDR3 DNA sequence: TGTGCCAGCAGTTCCATAGCGGGCGAGGCGACTTCCCCCAATGAGCAGTTCTTC. Its protein is CASSSIAGEATSPNEQFF.

This chain connects TRBV19 to TRBJ2-7, with 9 nucleotides matching TRBD2. CDR3 length equals 15 residues. J gave up 0 bases and V 4 bases, and 4 bases lay outside the gene matches. The germline V gene has CDR1 LNHDA and CDR2 SQIVND (reference sequence). The CDR3 loop reads CASSKNSGSSYEQYF. The CDR3 region has the DNA TGTGCCAGTAGTAAGAATAGCGGGAGCTCCTACGAGCAGTACTTC.

The CDR3 region is CSAVQGGLLFQETQYF. Written as DNA, the CDR3 is TGCAGTGCGGTACAGGGAGGCCTGCTTTTTCAAGAGACCCAGTACTTC. The chain combines TRBV20-1 with TRBJ2-5, with D possibly called TRBD1 or TRBD2 (6 bases each). Germline V gene lookup returns CDR1 DFQATT and CDR2 SNEGSKA (reference sequence). The CDR3 sequence is 16 residues long. Trimming removed 6 bases at V and 2 bases at J, with 22 bases between.

The genes are TRBV29-1 and TRBJ2-7; no firm D call. V was shortened by 1 base and J by 3 bases, with 19 bases between the two germline ends. Germline loops: CDR1 SQVTM, CDR2 ANQGSEA. The CDR3 runs 16 residues. The CDR3 region has the DNA TGCAGCGTTGAAGGAAGCACGGGTAACCCAAACTACGAGCAGTACTTC. Its translation: CSVEGSTGNPNYEQYF.

The V gene is TRBV10-3, the J gene TRBJ1-5; D gene ambiguous. V was pared by 3 bases and J by 6 bases, with 15 bases between. In germline, CDR1 is ENHRY, CDR2 SYGVKD. The CDR3 runs to 15 residues. The CDR3 coding sequence is TGTGCCATCAGTGAATTCGGCGGAGTACTTCAGCCCCAGCATTTT. It codes for CAISEFGGVLQPQHF.

This clonotype occurred a few times. The V and J genes are TRBV7-6 and TRBJ2-1; 10 positions match TRBD2. Trimming removed 3 bases from V and 4 bases from J; junction bases left unmatched: 3. CDR1 is SGHVS, CDR2 FNYEAQ, per germline. The CDR3 is 15 amino acids. In DNA, the CDR3 is TGTGCCAGCAGCTTGCGGACTAGCGGATACAATGAGCAGTTCTTC. Amino acids: CASSLRTSGYNEQFF.

V gene TRBV7-3 combines with J gene TRBJ1-1; D is perhaps TRBD1 (5 bases). The CDR3 is made up of 13 amino acids. Germline loops: CDR1 SGHTA, CDR2 FQGTGA. The V end lost 2 bases, the J end lost 6 bases, and 10 bases lay between the germline ends. The CDR3 loop is CASSLAGWAEAFF. The DNA of the CDR3 is TGTGCCAGCAGCTTAGCAGGGTGGGCTGAAGCTTTCTTT.

The chain couples TRBV28 to TRBJ1-5, with a tentative D call TRBD1 (6 bases). Germline loops: CDR1 MDHEN, CDR2 SYDVKM. Trimming removed 6 bases from V and 7 bases from J, with 13 bases in between. The CDR3 runs 13 residues. The CDR3 spells CASRQGGLQPQHF. For the CDR3, the DNA is TGTGCCAGCAGACAGGGAGGACTACAGCCCCAGCATTTT.

This clonotype has a handful of counts. V gene TRBV19 combines with J gene TRBJ2-3; 9 bases fit TRBD2. The CDR3 sequence is 15 residues long. With 3 bases clipped from V and 4 bases from J, the junction kept 5 bases outside the gene matches. CDR1 LNHDA and CDR2 SQIVND come from the germline V gene (reference sequence). CDR3 DNA sequence: TGTGCCAGTAGTATTAGCGGGAGTCTATCAGATACGCAGTATTTT. Translating gives CASSISGSLSDTQYF.

This clonotype was detected a few times. The chain couples TRBV19 to TRBJ1-3; tentatively, D is TRBD1 (5 bases). Per the germline V gene, CDR1 is LNHDA and CDR2 is SQIVND (reference sequence). The CDR3 consists of 15 residues. V was shortened by 4 bases and J by 0 bases, with 10 bases between the two germline ends. CDR3 DNA: TGTGCCAGTAGTAGGGGCTCCACCTCTGGAAACACCATATATTTT. Protein: CASSRGSTSGNTIYF.

V gene TRBV10-3 combines with J gene TRBJ2-7; 7 bases are a match to TRBD1. Germline CDR1 is ENHRY and CDR2 is SYGVKD. V dropped 10 bases and J dropped 2; count of bases not matched to a gene: 14. The length of the CDR3 is 15 residues. CDR3 sequence: CATLISTGTAYEQYF. Here the CDR3 DNA reads TGTGCCACCTTGATAAGCACCGGGACAGCCTACGAGCAGTACTTC.

The chain employs TRBV7-2 and TRBJ2-7, with TRBD1 identical over 10 bases. CDR1 and CDR2 (germline): SGHTA, FQGNSA. V shed 7 bases, J shed 5 bases, and the junction held 8 bases outside the gene matches. This CDR3 contains 14 residues. CDR3 sequence (DNA): TGTGCCAGCACAAAGGGACAGGGGAGGCACGAGCAGTACTTC. It translates to CASTKGQGRHEQYF.

This sequence joins TRBV28 and TRBJ2-5; 10 bases line up with TRBD1. The CDR3 has 15 residues. Unmatched junction bases numbered 6, after V lost 3 bases and J lost 5 bases. The germline CDR1 and CDR2 sequences are MDHEN and SYDVKM. CDR3 coding DNA: TGTGCCAGCAGTTTTGGGACAGGGGAAAAGGAGACCCAGTACTTC. This encodes CASSFGTGEKETQYF.